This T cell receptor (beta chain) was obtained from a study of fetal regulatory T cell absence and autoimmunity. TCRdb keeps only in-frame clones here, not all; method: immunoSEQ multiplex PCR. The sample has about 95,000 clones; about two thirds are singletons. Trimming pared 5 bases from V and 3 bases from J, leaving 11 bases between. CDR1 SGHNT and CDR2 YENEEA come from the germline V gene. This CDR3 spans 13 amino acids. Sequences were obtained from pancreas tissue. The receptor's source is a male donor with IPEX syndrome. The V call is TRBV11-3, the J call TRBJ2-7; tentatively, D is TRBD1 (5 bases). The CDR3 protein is CASSIRVSYEQYF. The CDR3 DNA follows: TGTGCCAGCAGCATCAGGGTAAGCTACGAGCAGTACTTC.